This T cell receptor (beta chain) was captured in a study of OX40 agonist ivuxolimab in advanced cancers. Study-level background: Ivuxolimab, which targeted the costimulatory receptor OX40 (CD134), was an agonistic, fully human IgG2 monoclonal antibody. Intravenous ivuxolimab was administered to patients every 2 weeks at six dose levels: 0.01, 0.1, 0.3, 1.5, 3 and 10 mg/kg. Among the roughly 52 dose-escalation patients, around 19 had hepatocellular carcinoma, approximately 15 melanoma, 9 renal cell carcinoma and 9 head and neck cancer. In the dose-escalation cohort, approximately 80% of patients were male, and the mean age was 60 years with a range of roughly 20 to 80. Prior anti-PD-1, anti-PD-L1 or anti-CTLA-4 therapy was permitted, and 35% to 40% of dose-escalation patients had received checkpoint inhibitors. Partial responses were achieved by three dose-escalation patients, of whom one had hepatocellular carcinoma and two had cutaneous melanoma. Peripheral TCRbeta sequencing aimed to test whether ivuxolimab altered TCR sequence diversity and caused clonal T-cell expansion. The paper reports the monotherapy dose-escalation portion (N of about 51 patients) of the phase I ivuxolimab trial. The investigation overall reported the following: At doses from 0.1 to 3.0 mg/kg, clonal expansion was seen in both CD4+ and CD8+ blood T cells between baseline and week 6. Which antigens the clonally expanded peripheral T cells were specific for was not determined. Low levels of normalized T-cell clonal expansion were also seen in some nonresponding patients. Partial responders in the 0.1-3.0 mg/kg groups had among the lowest normalized peripheral clonal expansion, especially among CD8+ T cells. After ivuxolimab, expanded clones were on average more numerous among CD8+ T cells than among CD4+ T cells.

V loses 2 bases of germline sequence and J loses 5 bases, and the interval between the two ends is 2 bases. Spanning cysteine to phenylalanine, the CDR3 consists of 11 amino acids. Only the CDR3 portion is preserved as DNA: 33 bases, with reading frame beginning at the first base. CDR1 and CDR2, per the germline V gene (reference sequence), are SGHNT and YYREEE. A note on this clone: Its antigen target is currently unknown. The record has no base qualities; no much larger clone is one base away.

For sequencing of the TCRbeta CDR3 region, genomic DNA was extracted from the sorted cells. The immunoSEQ Assay was used for sequencing of TCRbeta CDR3 regions. TCRdb limited this immuneACCESS table to in-frame rearrangements with V and J called. A share of clones is missing; checked studies link under half to unresolved V genes, and the rest is unexplained. This sample is represented by some 46,000 clones; roughly 94% of them were singletons. The top ten constitute roughly 11% of the sample. Patients with autoimmune disease history or receiving systemic immunosuppression were excluded from the trial. Peripheral blood for TCR sequencing was collected from all dose cohorts at baseline, on cycle 4 day 1, and on cycle 7 day 1. Samples came from an open-label, multicenter, first-in-human phase I dose-escalation trial of ivuxolimab. Adults with locally advanced or metastatic melanoma, renal cell, hepatocellular, or head and neck squamous cell carcinoma were enrolled in the trial. Before TCR sequencing, CD4+ T cells and CD8+ T cells from peripheral blood were sorted into separate populations.

The source was CD4+ or CD8+ T cells sorted from blood, collected in a trial of the OX40 agonist ivuxolimab. This receptor chain uses TRBV5-4 and TRBJ2-1; the D gene lacks a confident call. This receptor was taken from an adult with an advanced solid tumor such as melanoma, head and neck, liver or kidney cancer. The bases read TGTGCCAGCAGCTTAAACAATGAGCAGTTCTTC. Translation gives CASSLNNEQFF.